The 29 T cell receptor beta chains below come from one sample, sequenced in a study of T cells in Graves' hyperthyroidism and ophthalmopathy. The source material, RNA transcripts, was used to amplify TCR beta CDR3 regions. When the TCR CDR3 underwent first-round RT-PCR, the HTBI primer set was used. In TCRdb, the multiplex PCR reads were re-called with MiXCR into one record per CDR3 protein. The table records around 690,000 distinct CDR3 sequences, 17% of them present only once. The sample comprised blood. The receptor set was obtained from a man aged 50 to 59 with Graves' hyperthyroidism.

This clonotype was counted many times. As DNA, the CDR3 is TGCAGCGTTGCCCCCGGGGGACTCTCCTACGAGCAGTACTTC. Its translation: CSVAPGGLSYEQYF. This chain links TRBV29-1 with TRBJ2-7; D possibly corresponds to TRBD2 (6 bases). The CDR3 has 14 amino acids. Trimming took 4 bases from V and 0 from J, leaving 13 bases between them. Germline-derived CDR1 and CDR2 are SQVTM and ANQGSEA.

The chain has TRBV18 and TRBJ2-5; a possible D gene is TRBD1 (6 bases). The CDR3 has 12 residues. Per germline, CDR1 KGHSH and CDR2 LQKENI. V lost 5 bases and J 5 bases, leaving 9 bases between the germline ends. CDR3 DNA sequence: TGTGCCAGCTCAAACCAGGGGGAGACCCAGTACTTC. Translating it yields CASSNQGETQYF. Filled out from reference TRBV18 and TRBJ2-5, the complete variable domain reads NAGVMQNPRHLVRRRGQEARLRCSPMKGHSHVYWYRQLPEEGLKFMVYLQKENIIDESGMPKERFSAEFPKEGPSILRIQQVVRGDSAAYFCASSNQGETQYFGPGTRLLVL.

This clonotype was seen ten or more times. The chain carries TRBV7-8 and TRBJ2-5; 11 bases align to TRBD2. The V gene end was trimmed by 2 bases and the J gene end by 2 bases; junction bases not matched to a gene: 7. The CDR3 spans 17 residues. The germline CDR1 and CDR2 sequences are SGHVS and FQNEAQ. The CDR3 sequence: CASSLFGTSGSQETQYF. The CDR3 DNA reads TGTGCCAGCAGCTTATTCGGGACTAGCGGATCACAAGAGACCCAGTACTTC.

This clonotype was seen many times. The V call is TRBV28, the J call TRBJ2-3; TRBD1 matches 9 bases. Germline V lookup: CDR1 MDHEN, CDR2 SYDVKM. The CDR3 is made up of 13 amino acids. The trim removed 6 bases at V and 4 bases at J, leaving 2 bases unmatched. In DNA form, the CDR3 reads TGTGCCAGCAGGGGACAGGGTTCAGATACGCAGTATTTT. The encoded protein is CASRGQGSDTQYF.

This clonotype appeared many times. This chain links TRBV12-3 or TRBV12-4 with TRBJ2-2; possibly TRBD2 for D (5 bases). This CDR3 has 15 amino acids. The germline V and J ends were trimmed by 6 bases and 4 bases, with 15 bases remaining between them. CDR3 coding DNA: TGTGCCAGCAGGGGCCGGGAAGCTGGCACCGGGGAGCTGTTTTTT. Protein sequence: CASRGREAGTGELFF.

The table lists this clonotype with a few counts. The V call is TRBV6-7, the J call TRBJ1-6, with no clear D. TRBV6-7 is placed among ORFs of uncertain function. CDR3 length: 15 residues. V was pared by 4 bases and J by 0 bases, with 7 bases between. CDR3 amino acids: CASSCQSSYNSPLHF. Here the CDR3 DNA reads TGTGCCAGCAGTTGCCAGAGCTCCTATAATTCACCCCTCCACTTT.

This clonotype occurred a few times. The chain is built from TRBV6-2 or TRBV6-3 and TRBJ2-7, with 11 bases identical to TRBD1. Germline V gene lookup returns CDR1 MNHEY and CDR2 SVGEGT. With 6 bases clipped from V and 2 bases from J, the junction kept 3 bases outside the gene matches. The CDR3 consists of 14 residues. CDR3 sequence: CASRGQGDTYEQYF. The CDR3 DNA follows: TGTGCCAGCAGGGGACAGGGGGACACCTACGAGCAGTACTTC.

There are many counts of this clonotype. The CDR3 region is CATRLQPNEKLFF. CDR3 nucleotide sequence: TGTGCCACCCGTCTTCAACCTAATGAAAAACTGTTTTTT. The chain combines TRBV10-3 with TRBJ1-4; D unclear. The CDR3 consists of 13 residues. CDR1 ENHRY and CDR2 SYGVKD come from the germline V gene. Trimming took 10 bases from V and 3 from J, leaving 12 bases between them.

This rearrangement joins TRBV2 to TRBJ1-5; TRBD1 is a possible D gene (6 bases). CDR3 length: 14 residues. Trimming took 2 bases from V and 5 from J, leaving 10 bases between them. Looked up from germline, CDR1 is SNHLY and CDR2 is FYNNEI. The CDR3, as DNA: TGTGCCAGCAGTGAAAGGGGGGGTTATCAGCCCCAGCATTTT. Encoded protein: CASSERGGYQPQHF.

This clonotype occurred a few times. The chain has TRBV18 and TRBJ2-1; 8 bases fit TRBD2. V shed 6 bases and J 5 bases; nucleotides not matched to a gene: 15. Germline CDR1 reads KGHSH; CDR2 reads LQKENI. The CDR3 contains 17 residues. The chain's CDR3 is CASSPREGEGFNNEQFF. Here the CDR3 DNA reads TGTGCCAGCTCCCCTCGGGAGGGAGAGGGCTTCAACAATGAGCAGTTCTTC.

This clonotype was observed at least ten times. The chain combines TRBV28 with TRBJ2-2; 12 bases align to TRBD2. The junction had 2 bases not matched to a gene; V was cut back by 5 bases and J by 7 bases. This CDR3 comprises 14 residues. Germline loops: CDR1 MDHEN, CDR2 SYDVKM. The CDR3 reads CASSRLAGDGELFF. In nucleotides, the CDR3 is TGTGCCAGCAGTCGACTAGCGGGAGACGGGGAGCTGTTTTTT.

At least ten counts were recorded for this clonotype. The chain recombines TRBV6-1 with TRBJ1-1; D remains ambiguous. The CDR3 contains 13 residues. Deletions cut 6 bases from V and 0 bases from J, with 8 bases between. Per germline, CDR1 MNHNS and CDR2 SASEGT. The CDR3 coding sequence is TGTGCCAGCAGCTCGACACTGAACACTGAAGCTTTCTTT. Protein sequence: CASSSTLNTEAFF.

Ten or more counts support this clonotype. This sequence joins TRBV20-1 and TRBJ2-7; 7 nucleotides line up with TRBD1. V lost 2 bases to trimming and J lost 6 bases; unmatched junction nucleotides: 7. Looked up from germline, CDR1 is DFQATT and CDR2 is SNEGSKA (reference sequence). CDR3 size: 13 residues. The CDR3 loop is CSARRQGVGEQYF. The CDR3 bases are TGCAGTGCTAGACGGCAGGGGGTAGGCGAGCAGTACTTC.

This clonotype was seen at least ten times. The chain recombines TRBV20-1 with TRBJ1-1; a weak D match, TRBD1 (6 bases). The germline gives CDR1 DFQATT, CDR2 SNEGSKA (reference sequence). Trimming took 5 bases from V and 5 from J, leaving 12 bases between them. This CDR3 is 12 amino acids long. CDR3 coding DNA: TGCAGTGCTGGCAGGACAGTAACTGAAGCTTTCTTT. Its protein is CSAGRTVTEAFF.

This clonotype has just a few counts. V and J are TRBV7-9 and TRBJ2-7; TRBD2 matches 9 bases. V dropped 5 bases and J dropped 3; count of bases not matched to a gene: 8. From germline, CDR1 is SEHNR and CDR2 FQNEAQ (reference sequence). The CDR3 is 15 residues long. The DNA of the CDR3 is TGTGCCAGCAGCCCCGCGGGAGGGTACAACTACGAGCAGTACTTC. Amino acid sequence: CASSPAGGYNYEQYF.

This clonotype was seen a handful of times. Compared with germline, one end of the junction differs, possibly owing to a read error. This chain links TRBV6-5 with TRBJ2-3; D ambiguous. The CDR3 spans 14 residues. Germline V lookup: CDR1 MNHEY, CDR2 SVGAGI. CDR3 amino acids: CASCYSLTRDTQYF. The CDR3 DNA reads TGTGCCAGCTGTTATAGCTTGACAAGAGATACGCAGTATTTT.

This clonotype was found many times. The rearrangement joins TRBV28 to TRBJ1-1, with unresolved D. V shed 1 base and J shed 0 bases, with 9 bases lying between them. Germline V gene lookup returns CDR1 MDHEN and CDR2 SYDVKM. This CDR3 comprises 15 residues. CDR3 DNA sequence: TGTGCCAGCAGTTTATTTGGAAATTTGAACACTGAAGCTTTCTTT. It translates to CASSLFGNLNTEAFF. Full variable domain (outside the CDR3, taken from reference TRBV28 and TRBJ1-1): DVKVTQSSRYLVKRTGEKVFLECVQDMDHENMFWYRQDPGLGLRLIYFSYDVKMKEKGDIPEGYSVSREKKERFSLILESASTNQTSMYLCASSLFGNLNTEAFFGQGTRLTVV.

The sample holds a few counts of this clonotype. The chain employs TRBV2 and TRBJ2-6; no firm D call. This CDR3 comprises 13 residues. Germline V gene data show CDR1 as SNHLY and CDR2 as FYNNEI. The germline V and J ends were trimmed by 7 bases and 1 base, with 5 bases remaining between them. CDR3 nucleotides: TGTGCCAGCATGGGGTCTGGGGCCAACGTCCTGACTTTC. Its translation is CASMGSGANVLTF.

This clonotype was found many times. V is TRBV12-5 and J is TRBJ2-1; 8 bases are shared with TRBD2. The trim removed 1 base at V and 7 bases at J, leaving 9 bases unmatched. The CDR3 is 16 amino acids. Looked up from germline, CDR1 is LGHNT and CDR2 is FRNRAP. CDR3 nucleotide sequence: TGTGCTAGTGGTTTGGCGCTAGCGGGTCTAAGAAATGAGCAGTTCTTC. The encoded protein is CASGLALAGLRNEQFF.

This clonotype was found a few times. CDR3 loop: CASSPRDAAGTQYF. In nucleotides, the CDR3 is TGTGCCAGCTCACCAAGGGACGCGGCGGGGACCCAGTACTTC. The chain is built from TRBV18 and TRBJ2-5; tentatively, D is TRBD1 or TRBD2 (5 bases each). The CDR3 has 14 residues. Germline values: CDR1 KGHSH, CDR2 LQKENI. V gave up 2 bases and J gave up 7 bases, with 14 bases separating them.

This clonotype appeared many times. The rearrangement joins TRBV6-2 or TRBV6-3 to TRBJ2-7; no definite D call. Germline V lookup: CDR1 MNHEY, CDR2 SVGEGT. The CDR3 runs to 13 residues. Between the trimmed V and J ends, which lost 2 bases and 5 bases, there was a span of 10 bases. CDR3: CASSYVQWDEQYF. CDR3 coding DNA: TGTGCCAGCAGTTACGTGCAGTGGGACGAGCAGTACTTC.

In its sample, this clonotype was seen many times. This rearrangement joins TRBV30 to TRBJ1-1; D is unclear. The CDR3 loop spans 13 amino acids. V lost 3 bases, J lost 2 bases, and 10 bases lay in between. Germline V gene lookup returns CDR1 GTSNPN and CDR2 SVGIG (reference sequence). The CDR3 sequence is CAWRHEPNTEAFF. CDR3 in DNA: TGTGCCTGGAGGCATGAACCTAACACTGAAGCTTTCTTT.

This clonotype appeared once. A much larger clone lies one base from this, so it may be a read error. The chain recombines TRBV20-1 with TRBJ2-3; 10 positions match TRBD1. The CDR3 consists of 15 residues. The germline CDR1 and CDR2 sequences are DFQATT and SNEGSKA (reference sequence). This chain's CDR3 is CSASLRDRGTDAQYF. CDR3 nucleotide sequence: TGCAGTGCTAGTCTCCGGGACAGGGGCACAGATGCGCAGTATTTT.

Notes on this clonotype: At one end, the junction sequence differs from germline, possibly due to a read error. The rearrangement uses TRBV19 and TRBJ2-2; D is ambiguous. The CDR3 extends over 16 amino acids. CDR1 and CDR2 from the germline V gene are LNHDA and SQIVND (reference sequence). CDR3 sequence reads: CTSSIDLLLVTGELFF. CDR3 DNA: TGTACCAGTAGTATAGATCTCCTGCTGGTTACCGGGGAGCTGTTTTTT.

Only a few counts were recorded for this clonotype. The J gene is TRBJ2-1, the V gene TRBV7-9; D gene uncertain. The germline gives CDR1 SEHNR, CDR2 FQNEAQ (reference sequence). V lost 5 bases and J 6 bases, leaving 5 bases between the germline ends. CDR3 length equals 11 residues. For the CDR3, the DNA is TGTGCCAGCAGCGTCCCCAATGAGCAGTTCTTC. Amino acids: CASSVPNEQFF. Complete variable domain (other parts from reference TRBV7-9 and TRBJ2-1): DTGVSQNPRHKITKRGQNVTFRCDPISEHNRLYWYRQTLGQGPEFLTYFQNEAQLEKSRLLSDRFSAERPKGSFSTLEIQRTEQGDSAMYLCASSVPNEQFFGPGTRLTVL.

The CDR3 DNA reads as TGCAGTGCCACGACAAGCACCGGGGAGCTGTTTTTT. It specifies CSATTSTGELFF. The rearrangement joins TRBV20-1 to TRBJ2-2; D ambiguous. Trimming left V 6 bases short and J 4 bases short, with 9 bases between. The CDR3 is 12 residues long. Germline CDR1 DFQATT, CDR2 SNEGSKA (reference sequence).

This clonotype was picked up a small number of times. The rearrangement links TRBV27 to TRBJ2-1; D not resolved. Per the germline V gene, CDR1 is MNHEY and CDR2 is SMNVEV (reference sequence). V lost 6 bases, J lost 3 bases, and 9 bases lay in between. This CDR3 spans 13 amino acids. The CDR3 DNA is TGTGCCAGCAGCTTTGACGGCTACAATGAGCAGTTCTTC. It specifies CASSFDGYNEQFF.

The J gene is TRBJ2-1, the V gene TRBV5-1; the D gene is possibly TRBD1 (5 bases). The CDR3 is 15 residues long. The V end lost 0 bases, the J end lost 1 base, and 8 bases lay between the germline ends. CDR1 is SGHRS, CDR2 YFSETQ, per germline. CDR3 amino acids: CASSLDPGSYNEQFF. The DNA for the CDR3 is TGCGCCAGCAGCTTGGATCCAGGGTCCTACAATGAGCAGTTCTTC. Combining the CDR3 with reference TRBV5-1 and TRBJ2-1 gives the whole variable domain KAGVTQTPRYLIKTRGQQVTLSCSPISGHRSVSWYQQTPGQGLQFLFEYFSETQRNKGNFPGRFSGRQFSNSRSEMNVSTLELGDSALYLCASSLDPGSYNEQFFGPGTRLTVL.

This clonotype was seen a handful of times. This chain joins TRBV29-1 and TRBJ2-7; 7 bases are shared with TRBD1. The germline V gene encodes CDR1 SQVTM and CDR2 ANQGSEA. This CDR3 has 14 amino acids. V shed 3 bases and J 2 bases; nucleotides not matched to a gene: 7. In DNA, the CDR3 is TGCAGCGTTGAGTATGGGGACAGCCCCTACGAGCAGTACTTC. This encodes CSVEYGDSPYEQYF.